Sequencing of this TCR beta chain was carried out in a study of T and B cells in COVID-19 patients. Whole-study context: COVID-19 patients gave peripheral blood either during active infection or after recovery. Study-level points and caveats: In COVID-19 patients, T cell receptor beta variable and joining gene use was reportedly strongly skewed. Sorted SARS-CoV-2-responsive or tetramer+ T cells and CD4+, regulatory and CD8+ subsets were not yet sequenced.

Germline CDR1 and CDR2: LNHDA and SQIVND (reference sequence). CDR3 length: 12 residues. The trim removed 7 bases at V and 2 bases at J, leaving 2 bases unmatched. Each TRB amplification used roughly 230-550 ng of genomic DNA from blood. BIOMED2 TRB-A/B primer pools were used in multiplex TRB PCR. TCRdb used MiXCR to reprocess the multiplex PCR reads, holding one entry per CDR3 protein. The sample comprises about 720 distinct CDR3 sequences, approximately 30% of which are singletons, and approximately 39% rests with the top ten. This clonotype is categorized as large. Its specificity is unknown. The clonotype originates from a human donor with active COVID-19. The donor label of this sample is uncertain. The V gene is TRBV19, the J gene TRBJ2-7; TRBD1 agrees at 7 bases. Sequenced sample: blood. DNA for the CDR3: TGTGCCAGTAAAGGGACAGCCTACGAGCAGTACTTC. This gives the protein CASKGTAYEQYF.